These T cell receptor beta chains were read from a single sample in a study of T cell changes during pregnancy in multiple sclerosis. Sequencing used immunoSEQ multiplex PCR; TCRdb keeps in-frame clones, though not all of them. The repertoire consists of some 95,000 clones, with 85% to 95% occurring once and the leading ten covering around 2.5%. This sample comprised peripheral blood, obtained in the first trimester of pregnancy. The receptors derive from a female donor with multiple sclerosis, enrolled in a pregnancy study. The CDR3 runs from the conserved cysteine through the conserved F or W. A D gene is named only where the DNA matches it firmly. Some rows have no size entry. The others give once, few or many, or a class for an expanded clone.

TRBD1	TRBV5-1	.	TRBJ2-7	CASSLAQGALHEQYF	TGCGCCAGCAGCTTGGCACAGGGGGCACTACACGAGCAGTACTTC
TRBD1	TRBV2	.	TRBJ1-1	CASTHGTGDTEAFF	TGTGCCAGCACCCACGGGACAGGGGACACTGAAGCTTTCTTT
TRBD2	TRBV7-8	.	TRBJ2-7	CASSKRTSGRYEQYF	TGTGCCAGCAGCAAGAGGACTAGCGGGAGATACGAGCAGTACTTC
.	TRBV2	.	TRBJ1-4	CAETRWQAGEKLFF	TGTGCCGAGACAAGGTGGCAGGCAGGTGAAAAACTGTTTTTT
TRBD2	TRBV28	once	TRBJ2-1	CAAGASGSLSYNEQFF	TGTGCCGCCGGGGCTAGCGGGAGCCTCTCCTACAATGAGCAGTTCTTC
.	TRBV27	.	TRBJ2-1	CASAGFDEQFF	TGTGCCAGCGCAGGGTTCGATGAGCAGTTCTTC
TRBD2	TRBV27	.	TRBJ2-1	CASSFSGRAQGYNEQFF	TGTGCCAGCAGTTTTAGCGGGAGGGCCCAAGGGTACAATGAGCAGTTCTTC
TRBD2	TRBV5-4	.	TRBJ2-1	CASSLLAGYNEQFF	TGTGCCAGCAGCTTGCTAGCGGGGTACAATGAGCAGTTCTTC
.	TRBV28	.	TRBJ1-2	CASSSGVLLGYTF	TGTGCCAGCAGTTCCGGGGTCCTCCTTGGGTACACCTTC
.	TRBV19	.	TRBJ1-4	CASSTGSGAEKLFF	TGTGCCAGTAGTACCGGATCAGGGGCCGAAAAACTGTTTTTT
TRBD1	TRBV7-9	.	TRBJ2-7	CASSNRDRGFYEQYF	TGTGCCAGCAGCAACCGGGACAGGGGGTTCTACGAGCAGTACTTC
TRBD1	TRBV9	.	TRBJ1-4	CASSPRTGGGEKLFF	TGTGCCAGCAGCCCGCGGACAGGGGGAGGTGAAAAACTGTTTTTT
TRBD2	TRBV6-5	.	TRBJ2-1	CASKWASGKREQFF	TGTGCCAGCAAATGGGCTAGCGGGAAGCGTGAGCAGTTCTTC
.	TRBV5-1	.	TRBJ2-5	CASSPRRGLQETQYF	TGCGCCAGCAGCCCCCGTCGGGGGTTACAAGAGACCCAGTACTTC
TRBD1	TRBV29-1	.	TRBJ2-7	CSVGDRATYEQYF	TGCAGCGTAGGGGACAGAGCAACCTACGAGCAGTACTTC
.	TRBV5-5	.	TRBJ2-1	CASSLVSVPRSYNEQFF	TGTGCCAGCAGCTTGGTCTCTGTCCCCCGCTCCTACAATGAGCAGTTCTTC
TRBD1	TRBV6-5	.	TRBJ1-4	CASRETGFNEKLFF	TGTGCCAGCAGGGAGACAGGGTTTAATGAAAAACTGTTTTTT
.	TRBV10-3	.	TRBJ1-5	CAIWGGSGNQPQHF	TGTGCCATCTGGGGAGGGTCCGGCAATCAGCCCCAGCATTTT
TRBD1	TRBV30	few	TRBJ1-1	CAWSVLRGLMTEAFF	TGTGCCTGGAGTGTACTAAGGGGGCTGATGACTGAAGCTTTCTTT
TRBD2	TRBV7-9	.	TRBJ2-3	CASSPLGLAELDTQYF	TGTGCCAGCAGCCCATTGGGACTAGCGGAGTTAGATACGCAGTATTTT
TRBD1	TRBV19	.	TRBJ1-5	CASSTRTGQGNQPQHF	TGTGCCAGTAGTACCCGAACAGGACAGGGAAATCAGCCCCAGCATTTT
TRBD2	TRBV11-1	.	TRBJ2-3	CASSSPTLAGALSTDTQYF	TGTGCCAGCAGCTCCCCCACCCTAGCGGGAGCCCTCAGCACAGATACGCAGTATTTT
.	TRBV7-8	.	TRBJ1-5	CASSLGQGVSNQPQHF	TGTGCCAGCAGCTTAGGGCAGGGTGTGAGCAATCAGCCCCAGCATTTT
.	TRBV7-3	.	TRBJ2-7	CASSLGLKPYEQYF	TGTGCCAGCAGCTTGGGACTCAAACCCTACGAGCAGTACTTC
.	TRBV10-3	.	TRBJ1-2	CAISDPSGYGYTF	TGTGCCATCAGTGACCCCTCGGGGTATGGCTACACCTTC
TRBD2	TRBV9	once	TRBJ2-6	CASAGVSGANVLTF	TGTGCCAGCGCGGGAGTATCTGGGGCCAACGTCCTGACTTTC
TRBD2	TRBV6-6	once	TRBJ2-3	CASSYSQREITDTQYF	TGTGCCAGCAGTTATTCCCAGCGGGAGATCACAGATACGCAGTATTTT
.	TRBV9	.	TRBJ1-3	CASSATRAKGNTIYF	TGTGCCAGCAGCGCTACCAGGGCGAAAGGAAACACCATATATTTT
TRBD1	TRBV28	.	TRBJ2-7	CASSRATGQGASYEQYF	TGTGCCAGCAGTCGAGCTACCGGACAGGGGGCCTCCTACGAGCAGTACTTC
TRBD1	TRBV7-8	.	TRBJ2-3	CASSQGQGTDTQYF	TGTGCCAGCAGCCAAGGACAGGGCACAGATACGCAGTATTTT
TRBD2	TRBV4-2	.	TRBJ2-7	CASSPGRAGDSEQYF	TGTGCCAGCAGCCCGGGCAGGGCGGGAGACAGCGAGCAGTACTTC
TRBD1	TRBV2	.	TRBJ1-5	CASSMDRSNQPQHF	TGTGCCAGCAGTATGGACAGGAGCAATCAGCCCCAGCATTTT
.	TRBV5-1	.	TRBJ2-2	CASQLGAAGELFF	TGCGCTTCTCAATTGGGGGCGGCCGGGGAGCTGTTTTTT
.	TRBV28	once	TRBJ2-7	CAKYYEQYF	TGTGCCAAATACTACGAGCAGTACTTC